The clone carrying this T cell receptor beta chain was counted at least ten times. Its matching antigen is unknown. This CDR3 is built from 12 residues. Between the trimmed V and J ends, which lost 6 bases and 10 bases, there was a span of 10 bases. Per the germline V gene, CDR1 is SNHLY and CDR2 is FYNNEI. Amplification of TCR beta CDR3 regions used RNA as the template. In the first-round RT-PCR of the TCR CDR3, the HTBI primer set was used. TCRdb recomputed calls from the multiplex PCR reads with MiXCR, one row per CDR3 protein. Altogether about 600,000 distinct CDR3 sequences are present, roughly 15% being singletons, with the ten largest covering under 15%. This entry comes from a study of T cells in Graves' hyperthyroidism and ophthalmopathy. Study-wide points: Most clonotypes expanded in the thyroid (above 0.001) were also present in blood. Progression to ophthalmopathy was predicted a median of 6.5 months early.

Used for diagnoses were clinical symptoms, serum thyroxine and TRAb, thyroid ultrasound and orbital computed tomography. The PBMCs studied were ones that came from 10 ml fresh peripheral blood. The chain combines TRBV2 with TRBJ1-6; possibly TRBD1 for D (6 bases). The sequenced sample consisted of blood. This clonotype originated in a woman aged 45-59 years with Graves' ophthalmopathy. In nucleotides, the CDR3 is TGTGCCAGCAGACACAGGGAATCACCCCTCCACTTT. It is translated as CASRHRESPLHF.